This T cell receptor beta chain was sequenced in a study of T cell responses to AZD1222 COVID-19 vaccine. The protocol was immunoSEQ multiplex PCR, while the TCRdb copy is restricted to in-frame clones and leaves out a portion. The table lists about 60,000 clones, just over 90% of them singletons. V lost 6 bases and J lost 7; bases outside the gene matches: 9. Germline V gene lookup returns CDR1 MNHEY and CDR2 SVGAGI. The CDR3 covers 15 residues. Regarding the study as a whole: Spike was spanned by vaccine-associated CD4 TCRs, with dominance at 160-218 and 743-854. Donors were chiefly white British, with a greater number of females, and clonal diversity was perhaps underestimated. Sampling that yielded the repertoires occurred only after the peak T cell response. Spike-specific TCR breadth and depth went up after people got two AZD1222 doses.

Of note for this clone: Its target is unknown.

The rearrangement links TRBV6-5 to TRBJ2-1, with TRBD2 identical over 10 bases. The sample in question was peripheral blood, obtained 28 days after the second dose of the MenACWY control vaccine. The receptor comes from an adult who received the MenACWY meningococcal vaccine as a control. DNA of the CDR3: TGTGCCAGCAGGCCCGGGACTAGCGAGGGGAATGAGCAGTTCTTC. Protein sequence: CASRPGTSEGNEQFF.